This T cell receptor (beta chain) was documented in a study of cytomegalovirus exposure and HLA in healthy donors. V trimming: 4 bases; J trimming: 6 bases; junction bases outside the gene matches: 8. CDR1 and CDR2 from the germline V gene are SGHDT and YYEEEE. The CDR3 contains 14 residues. PCR involved 60 Vbeta and 13 Jbeta primers. Data came from immunoSEQ multiplex PCR; TCRdb stores just in-frame clones and leaves some out. This sample carries tens of thousands of clones, approximately 71% of them seen once, and the ten largest clones take about 8%. The rearrangement links TRBV5-6 to TRBJ1-1; 8 bases align to TRBD1. Material: PBMCs. The source of this sequence is a man aged 55 to 70 in good health and CMV-seropositive. The CDR3 sequence: CASSRGTGSPEAFF. The CDR3 DNA sequence: TGTGCCAGCAGCCGGGGGACAGGATCTCCTGAAGCTTTCTTT. Looking up the rest from reference TRBV5-6 and TRBJ1-1 gives the full variable domain: DAGVTQSPTHLIKTRGQQVTLRCSPKSGHDTVSWYQQALGQGPQFIFQYYEEEERQRGNFPDRFSGHQFPNYSSELNVNALLLGDSALYLCASSRGTGSPEAFFGQGTRLTVV.